Presented here are 9 T cell receptor beta chains from one specimen sequenced in a study of cytomegalovirus exposure and HLA in healthy donors. PCR was performed using 60 Vbeta and 13 Jbeta primers. The table came from immunoSEQ multiplex PCR; TCRdb's copy has only in-frame clones and leaves some out. This sample has roughly 150,000 clones; 60% to 80% occur once, and the top ten carry about 0.66%. Sequenced input: PBMCs. The receptors were sampled from a male donor in good health and CMV-seronegative.

This clone was found once. The chain joins TRBV30 to TRBJ1-3; no clear D. This CDR3 comprises 15 residues. Germline CDR1 reads GTSNPN; CDR2 reads SVGIG (reference sequence). V was shortened by 5 bases and J by 3 bases, with 17 bases between the two germline ends. The CDR3 spells CAWDGLSGLGNTIYF. In nucleotides, the CDR3 is TGTGCCTGGGACGGACTGAGTGGGCTTGGAAACACCATATATTTT.

A single count supports this clone. The V call is TRBV19, the J call TRBJ1-1; D unresolved. Germline V gives CDR1 LNHDA, CDR2 SQIVND (reference sequence). V was trimmed by 5 bases and J by 0 bases, leaving 10 bases between them. The CDR3 is 14 residues long. For the CDR3, the DNA is TGTGCCAGTAGTCGTTGGGAGGTGAACACTGAAGCTTTCTTT. This encodes CASSRWEVNTEAFF.

The V and J genes are TRBV19 and TRBJ1-1, with 8 bases fitting TRBD1. Germline-derived CDR1 and CDR2 are LNHDA and SQIVND (reference sequence). This CDR3 region has 13 residues. J gave up 3 bases and V 3 bases, and 0 bases lay outside the gene matches. Here the CDR3 DNA reads TGTGCCAGTAGTATGACAGGGGACACTGAAGCTTTCTTT. Encoded protein: CASSMTGDTEAFF.

V is TRBV7-3 and J is TRBJ1-2; 7 bases align to TRBD1. Germline lookup yields CDR1 SGHTA and CDR2 FQGTGA. This CDR3 is 13 amino acids long. The junction had 8 bases not matched to a gene; V was cut back by 6 bases and J by 7 bases. Here the CDR3 reads CASSFAQGSGYTF. The CDR3 region has the DNA TGTGCCAGCAGTTTTGCACAGGGGAGTGGCTACACCTTC.

The chain uses TRBV7-2 and TRBJ1-5; no firm D call. The CDR3 totals 16 residues. V dropped 2 bases and J dropped 4 bases, with 15 bases sitting between them. Germline CDR1 and CDR2: SGHTA and FQGNSA. The CDR3 loop is CASSLKATSLNQPQHF. CDR3 DNA sequence: TGTGCCAGCAGCTTAAAAGCGACCTCACTAAATCAGCCCCAGCATTTT.

This clone has just one count. The genes are TRBV15 and TRBJ2-5, with D maybe TRBD2 (5 bases). The J call could be wrong; TRBJ2-7 is a better fit for the DNA end. CDR1 is LNHNV and CDR2 is YYDKDF in the germline V gene (reference sequence). The CDR3 covers 16 residues. Written as DNA, the CDR3 is TGTGCCACCAGCAGAGATCTGGCCTCTAGCATCTACGAGCAGTACTTC. As protein: CATSRDLASSIYEQYF.

The chain couples TRBV9 to TRBJ1-6; D is uncertain. Per germline, CDR1 SGDLS and CDR2 YYNGEE. Trimming took 0 bases from V and 9 from J, leaving 7 bases between them. The CDR3 is 13 residues long. CDR3 sequence (DNA): TGTGCCAGCAGCGTAGATCCCCGTTCACCCCTCCACTTT. It specifies CASSVDPRSPLHF.

This rearrangement joins TRBV2 to TRBJ2-1; D is unresolved. Germline V gene sequence: CDR1 SNHLY, CDR2 FYNNEI. The V and J ends lost 8 bases and 2 bases respectively, with 4 bases between them. This CDR3 comprises 11 residues. The CDR3 region is CASGPYNEQFF. The DNA of the CDR3 is TGTGCCAGCGGGCCCTACAATGAGCAGTTCTTC.

The chain combines TRBV10-3 with TRBJ1-2; D unclear. This CDR3 spans 16 amino acids. Per germline, CDR1 ENHRY and CDR2 SYGVKD. The V and J ends lost 3 bases and 4 bases respectively, with 18 bases between them. CDR3 sequence reads: CAISEPLGSPTYGYTF. The CDR3 DNA sequence: TGTGCCATCAGTGAACCCTTGGGGAGTCCAACCTATGGCTACACCTTC.